A selection of T cell receptor beta chains follows, all from one sample in a study of vaccination effects on CD4 cells after COVID-19. These TCRs' antigens remain unknown. The assay was immunoSEQ multiplex PCR, and TCRdb's table has in-frame clones only and misses some. The repertoire holds 50,000 to 65,000 clones, more than 75% seen once, with 6% in the top ten. This material consisted of CD4+ T cells from PBMCs cultured with HCoV-OC43 spike peptides, taken before COVID-19 vaccination. Source of these receptors: a human donor who received a COVID-19 vaccine. Each CDR3 is given with its conserved first and last residue. The order of the fields is CDR3 protein, CDR3 DNA, clone size, J gene, D gene, CDR3 length, V gene. D genes are given only for firm matches. Clone size is stated in some rows and not others, as once, few, many or a class when expanded.

CDR3: CASSQAGSQETQYF
DNA: TGTGCCAGCAGCCAAGCGGGTAGCCAAGAGACCCAGTACTTC
size: NA
J: TRBJ2-5
D: NA
length: 14
V: TRBV4-2

CDR3: CASSAQNQETQYF
DNA: TGTGCCAGCAGTGCCCAGAATCAAGAGACCCAGTACTTC
size: NA
J: TRBJ2-5
D: NA
length: 13
V: TRBV2

CDR3: CASSPTSEGFNSPLHF
DNA: TGTGCCAGCAGCCCGACTTCTGAGGGGTTCAATTCACCCCTCCACTTT
size: few
J: TRBJ1-6
D: NA
length: 16
V: TRBV4-2

CDR3: CASTTAGRGTGELFF
DNA: TGTGCCAGCACAACTGCGGGTAGGGGGACCGGGGAGCTGTTTTTT
size: NA
J: TRBJ2-2
D: NA
length: 15
V: TRBV28

CDR3: CASSVETPLFADTQYF
DNA: TGTGCCAGCAGCGTAGAAACCCCCCTTTTCGCAGATACGCAGTATTTT
size: NA
J: TRBJ2-3
D: NA
length: 16
V: TRBV9

CDR3: CASSLSRQGESTF
DNA: TGTGCCAGTAGTCTAAGCAGACAGGGGGAATCTACCTTC
size: few
J: TRBJ1-2
D: TRBD1
length: 13
V: TRBV19

CDR3: CASREQGVGEKLFF
DNA: TGCGCCAGCAGGGAACAGGGGGTTGGTGAAAAACTGTTTTTT
size: NA
J: TRBJ1-4
D: TRBD1
length: 14
V: TRBV5-1

CDR3: CASSFAGGQPQHF
DNA: TGTGCCAGCAGCTTTGCAGGGGGTCAGCCCCAGCATTTT
size: few
J: TRBJ1-5
D: TRBD1
length: 13
V: TRBV7-3

CDR3: CASSKVRGAFMRGNYNEQFF
DNA: TGTGCCAGTAGTAAAGTCCGGGGGGCTTTTATGCGGGGGAACTACAATGAGCAGTTCTTC
size: NA
J: TRBJ2-1
D: NA
length: 20
V: TRBV19

CDR3: CASSSPVLGLASGELFF
DNA: TGCGCCAGCAGCTCACCCGTCCTCGGACTAGCGTCCGGGGAGCTGTTTTTT
size: NA
J: TRBJ2-2
D: TRBD2
length: 17
V: TRBV5-1

CDR3: CASSQATGAQPQHF
DNA: TGTGCCAGCAGCCAAGCCACAGGGGCTCAGCCCCAGCATTTT
size: few
J: TRBJ1-5
D: TRBD1
length: 14
V: TRBV3-1/TRBV3-2

CDR3: CASSSTGLAGGASYNEQFF
DNA: TGTGCCAGCAGCTCTACCGGACTAGCGGGGGGCGCTTCCTACAATGAGCAGTTCTTC
size: NA
J: TRBJ2-1
D: TRBD2
length: 19
V: TRBV7-6

CDR3: CSVEDGWQGRGYGYTF
DNA: TGCAGCGTTGAAGATGGGTGGCAGGGCAGGGGCTATGGCTACACCTTC
size: few
J: TRBJ1-2
D: NA
length: 16
V: TRBV29-1

CDR3: CANSPGLLWGYTF
DNA: TGTGCCAACTCTCCGGGTTTGCTGTGGGGCTACACCTTC
size: NA
J: TRBJ1-2
D: NA
length: 13
V: TRBV9

CDR3: CASSRTTGGGEKLFF
DNA: TGTGCCAGCAGCCGTACGACAGGGGGCGGAGAAAAACTGTTTTTT
size: few
J: TRBJ1-4
D: TRBD1
length: 15
V: TRBV3-1/TRBV3-2

CDR3: CASSQKGRTEAFF
DNA: TGTGCCAGCAGCCAAAAGGGGCGCACTGAAGCTTTCTTT
size: NA
J: TRBJ1-1
D: NA
length: 13
V: TRBV3-1/TRBV3-2

CDR3: CASSPRRGEAFF
DNA: TGTGCCAGCAGCCCAAGACGAGGTGAAGCTTTCTTT
size: NA
J: TRBJ1-1
D: NA
length: 12
V: TRBV12-3/TRBV12-4

CDR3: CATRRTDSVNIQYF
DNA: TGTGCCACCAGGAGGACAGACTCAGTAAACATTCAGTACTTC
size: NA
J: TRBJ2-4
D: NA
length: 14
V: TRBV6-5

CDR3: CASKPGLRSSNQPQHF
DNA: TGTGCCAGCAAGCCGGGATTACGTAGTAGCAATCAGCCCCAGCATTTT
size: NA
J: TRBJ1-5
D: NA
length: 16
V: TRBV28

CDR3: CASSSDGFYGYTF
DNA: TGTGCCAGCAGCTCTGACGGATTCTATGGCTACACCTTC
size: once
J: TRBJ1-2
D: NA
length: 13
V: TRBV13

CDR3: CASSLLAGSQETQYF
DNA: TGCGCCAGCAGCTTGCTAGCGGGGAGTCAAGAGACCCAGTACTTC
size: few
J: TRBJ2-5
D: TRBD2
length: 15
V: TRBV5-1

CDR3: CATSRAYGGAGNEQFF
DNA: TGTGCCACCAGCAGGGCTTACGGGGGGGCCGGCAATGAGCAGTTCTTC
size: NA
J: TRBJ2-1
D: TRBD2
length: 16
V: TRBV15

CDR3: CASSWGQSNNSPLHF
DNA: TGTGCCAGCAGTTGGGGACAGTCCAATAATTCACCCCTCCACTTT
size: few
J: TRBJ1-6
D: TRBD1
length: 15
V: TRBV6-5

CDR3: CAWSLGAYVQETQYF
DNA: TGTGCCTGGAGTCTCGGTGCGTATGTCCAAGAGACCCAGTACTTC
size: once
J: TRBJ2-5
D: NA
length: 15
V: TRBV30

CDR3: CASTYIRRGNTDTQYF
DNA: TGTGCCAGCACCTACATACGTAGAGGTAACACAGATACGCAGTATTTT
size: NA
J: TRBJ2-3
D: NA
length: 16
V: TRBV2